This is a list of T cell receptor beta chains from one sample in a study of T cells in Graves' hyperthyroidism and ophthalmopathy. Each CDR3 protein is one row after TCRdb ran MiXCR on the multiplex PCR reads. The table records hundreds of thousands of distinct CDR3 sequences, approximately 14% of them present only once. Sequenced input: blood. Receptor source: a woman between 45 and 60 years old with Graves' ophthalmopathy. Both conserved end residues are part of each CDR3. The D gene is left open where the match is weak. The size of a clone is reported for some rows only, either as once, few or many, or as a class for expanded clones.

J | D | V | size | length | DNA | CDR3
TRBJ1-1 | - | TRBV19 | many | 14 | TGTGCCAGTAGTACATACAGGGACGCCACTGAAGCTTTCTTT | CASSTYRDATEAFF
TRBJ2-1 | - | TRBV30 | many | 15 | TGTGCCTGGAGTGTGGACAGTAGCTCCTACAATGAGCAGTTCTTC | CAWSVDSSSYNEQFF
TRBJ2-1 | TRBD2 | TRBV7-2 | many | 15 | TGTGCCAGCAGCCCCCCGGAGGCGGGAGGTAGTGAGCAGTTCTTC | CASSPPEAGGSEQFF
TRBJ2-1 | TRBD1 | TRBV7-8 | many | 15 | TGTGCCAGCAGCCTGACCGGGACAGGGCACAATGAGCAGTTCTTC | CASSLTGTGHNEQFF
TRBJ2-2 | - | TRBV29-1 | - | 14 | TGCAGCGTTACAGGACGGATTAACACCGGGGAGCTGTTTTTT | CSVTGRINTGELFF
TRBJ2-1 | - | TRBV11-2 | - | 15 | TGTGCCAGCAGCTTGGACAGCGGGCCCTACAATGAGCAGTTCTTC | CASSLDSGPYNEQFF
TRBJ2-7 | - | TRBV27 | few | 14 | TGTGCCAGCAGTCCCCGACCAGGAGCCTACGAGCAGTACTTC | CASSPRPGAYEQYF
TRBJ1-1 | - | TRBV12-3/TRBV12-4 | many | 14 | TGTGCCAGCCTGGTCCGGGGGTCTGTCACTGAAGCTTTCTTT | CASLVRGSVTEAFF
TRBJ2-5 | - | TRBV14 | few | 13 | TGTGCCAGCAGCCAAGATTTTCAAGAGACCCAGTACTTC | CASSQDFQETQYF
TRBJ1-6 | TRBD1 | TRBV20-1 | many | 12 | TGCAGTGCTAGCCAGGGGGGTTCACCCCTCCACTTT | CSASQGGSPLHF
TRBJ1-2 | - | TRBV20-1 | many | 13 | TGCAGTGCTAGCTATGTGCAGGGTTATGGCTACACCTTC | CSASYVQGYGYTF
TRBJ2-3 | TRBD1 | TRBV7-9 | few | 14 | TGTGCCAGCAGTCTACAGGGGGGCGCAGATACGCAGTATTTT | CASSLQGGADTQYF
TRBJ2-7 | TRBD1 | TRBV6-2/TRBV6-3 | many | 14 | TGTGCCAGCAGATTGACAGGGCTCCCCTACGAGCAGTACTTC | CASRLTGLPYEQYF
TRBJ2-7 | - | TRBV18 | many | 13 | TGTGCCAGCTCACCAGAGGATGGTGACGAGCAGTACTTC | CASSPEDGDEQYF
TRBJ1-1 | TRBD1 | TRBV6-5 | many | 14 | TGTGCCAGCAGTTACGAGACAGGGGACACTGAAGCTTTCTTT | CASSYETGDTEAFF
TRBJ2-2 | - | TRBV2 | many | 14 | TGTGCCAGCAGTCCCATGACTAGTCCCGGGGAGCTGTTTTTT | CASSPMTSPGELFF
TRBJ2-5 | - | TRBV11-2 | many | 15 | TGTGCCAGCAGCTTAGATCCCCCGGAGCAAGAGACCCAGTACTTC | CASSLDPPEQETQYF
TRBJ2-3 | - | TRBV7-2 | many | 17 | TGTGCCAGCAGCTTAGCAGTGACCGCGGGGAACACAGATACGCAGTATTTT | CASSLAVTAGNTDTQYF
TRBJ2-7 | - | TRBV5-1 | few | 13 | TGCGCCAGCGGGGACTCGAGGTTCTCCGAGCAGTACTTC | CASGDSRFSEQYF
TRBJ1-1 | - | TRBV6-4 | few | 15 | TGTGCCAGCAAGGACATCACTAAGCTGAACACTGAAGCTTTCTTT | CASKDITKLNTEAFF
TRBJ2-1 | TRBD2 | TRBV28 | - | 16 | TGTGCCAGCAGTCCGCTAGCGGGGCACTCCTACAATGAGCAGTTCTTC | CASSPLAGHSYNEQFF
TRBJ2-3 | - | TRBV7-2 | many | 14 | TGTGCCAGCAGCTTTGATCGGGGCTCAAATACGCAGTATTTT | CASSFDRGSNTQYF
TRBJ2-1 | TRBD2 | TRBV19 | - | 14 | TGTGCCAGTACCTCAGTAGCGGGGTACAATGAGCAGTTCTTC | CASTSVAGYNEQFF
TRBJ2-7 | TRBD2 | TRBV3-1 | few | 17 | TGTGCCAGCAGCCAAGGAGGGCCCAGCGGGAGCAGCTACGAGCAGTACTTC | CASSQGGPSGSSYEQYF
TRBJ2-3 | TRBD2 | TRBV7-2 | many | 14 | TGTGCCAGCAGCTTAGGACTAGCGGTCGGTACGCAGTATTTT | CASSLGLAVGTQYF
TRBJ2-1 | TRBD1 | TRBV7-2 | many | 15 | TGTGCCAGCAGCCAACCGGGACAGGGTACGAATGAGCAGTTCTTC | CASSQPGQGTNEQFF
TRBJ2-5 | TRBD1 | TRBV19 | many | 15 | TGTGCCAGTAGTAACACCGGGACAGGGGTAGAGACCCAGTACTTC | CASSNTGTGVETQYF
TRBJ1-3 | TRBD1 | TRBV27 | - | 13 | TGTGCCAGCAGCACAGGGGTTGGAAACACCATATATTTT | CASSTGVGNTIYF
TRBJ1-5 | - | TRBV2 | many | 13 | TGTGCCAGCAAACGGGATTACAATCAGCCCCAGCATTTT | CASKRDYNQPQHF
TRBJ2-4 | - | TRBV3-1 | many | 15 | TGTGCCAGCAGAGATACAGGGAATTCCAAAAACATTCAGTACTTC | CASRDTGNSKNIQYF
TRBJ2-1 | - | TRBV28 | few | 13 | TGTGCCACCTCTGTTAGCTCCTACAATGAGCAGTTCTTC | CATSVSSYNEQFF
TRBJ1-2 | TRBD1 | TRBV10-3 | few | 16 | TGTGCCATCAGCAGGAGGACAGGGGCGATTAACTATGGCTACACCTTC | CAISRRTGAINYGYTF
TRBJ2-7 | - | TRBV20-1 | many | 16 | TGCAGTGCTAGTATGGGCGGACTAAACCCCTCCTACGAGCAGTACTTC | CSASMGGLNPSYEQYF
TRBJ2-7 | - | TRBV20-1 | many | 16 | TGCAGTGCTAGAGACTCCCTACGGACTTACTCCTACGAGCAGTACTTC | CSARDSLRTYSYEQYF
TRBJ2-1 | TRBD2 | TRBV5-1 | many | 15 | TGCGCCAGCAGCTTGGGAGCGGGAAGGGGTAATGAGCAGTTCTTC | CASSLGAGRGNEQFF
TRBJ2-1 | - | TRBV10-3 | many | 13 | TGTGCCATCGCTTCGGACCAATACAATGAGCAGTTCTTC | CAIASDQYNEQFF
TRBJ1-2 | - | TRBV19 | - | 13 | TGTGCCAGCAGAGAAGACGGAAACTATGGCTACACCTTC | CASREDGNYGYTF